What follows is one T cell receptor beta chain and its context. No antigen is known for it. This CDR3 spans 16 amino acids. The sample originates from a study of T cells in pancreatic ductal adenocarcinoma. Notes on the study in general: No significant tumor-blood clonality difference; means were about 0.12 and 0.073. Tumor-versus-blood clonality comparisons may be biased toward lower tumor diversity. The resected pancreatic cancer cohort was biased toward the minority with early-stage disease. Unique clonotypes were approximately 8-fold more numerous in blood than in tumor.

Surgery without prior neoadjuvant therapy was the treatment of the selected pancreatic ductal adenocarcinoma patients. The data were produced by immunoSEQ multiplex PCR, yet TCRdb's version contains in-frame clones alone and is incomplete. The sample holds roughly 100,000 clones, 90% to 95% seen once. The receptor's source is a human donor with pancreatic ductal adenocarcinoma. Sequencing used PBMCs. The rearrangement joins TRBV12-2 to TRBJ2-1; the table's D call TRBD1 went unverified against the DNA. TRBV12-2 is annotated as a pseudogene. The CDR3 DNA reads as TGTGCAAGTCCGAATAAGGGGGACCTTACCTACAATGAGCAGTTCTTC. As protein: CASPNKGDLTYNEQFF.